Following are 32 T cell receptor beta chains from one sample sequenced in a study of shared clonotypes between healthy human individuals (dated by TCRdb to about 2020). Receptors were amplified or captured by the immunoSEQ multiplex PCR assay. This immuneACCESS table, as held by TCRdb, lists in-frame sequences with V and J called but not all clones. Of the missing ones, under half trace to an unresolved V gene in checked studies; the others have no known cause. This sample comprises approximately 980,000 clones, around 80% of them detected only once. Approximately 1.5% of the sample lies in the top ten. The specimen was memory CD4+ T cells sorted from blood. This specimen's cell subset or site label, per the study, means: CD45RA-negative fraction. Receptors were obtained from a man younger than 30 in good health.

As for this clone: One end of the junction is discordant with germline, which a read error may explain. V and J are TRBV6-5 and TRBJ2-7, with 9 bases that match TRBD1. CDR3 length equals 15 residues. Germline CDR1 and CDR2: MNHEY and SVGAGI. This chain's CDR3 is CASRSSGTGSSEQYF. The CDR3 DNA reads TGTGCCAGCAGGAGCTCCGGGACAGGGTCCTCCGAGCAGTACTTC.

Only one count was recorded for this clone. The chain employs TRBV30 and TRBJ2-3, with 8 bases matching TRBD1. The CDR3 is made up of 16 amino acids. Germline-derived CDR1 and CDR2 are GTSNPN and SVGIG (reference sequence). V lost 1 base to trimming and J lost 2 bases; unmatched junction nucleotides: 8. CDR3 sequence: CAWSEHRGSSTDTQYF. CDR3 DNA sequence: TGTGCCTGGAGTGAGCACAGGGGGTCTTCCACAGATACGCAGTATTTT.

V gene TRBV6-1 combines with J gene TRBJ2-2, with 13 bases that match TRBD2. Looked up from germline, CDR1 is MNHNS and CDR2 is SASEGT. The CDR3 has 18 residues. V shed 4 bases and J 2 bases; nucleotides not matched to a gene: 7. The CDR3 loop reads CASSARLAGGPNTGELFF. The CDR3 DNA follows: TGTGCCAGCAGTGCAAGACTAGCGGGAGGCCCAAACACCGGGGAGCTGTTTTTT.

The chain carries TRBV11-2 and TRBJ2-7; perhaps D is TRBD1 or TRBD2 (5 bases each). V was shortened by 1 base and J by 2 bases, with 12 bases between the two germline ends. The CDR3 spans 15 residues. Germline V gene lookup returns CDR1 SGHAT and CDR2 FQNNGV. CDR3 DNA: TGTGCCAGCAGCTTAGTCGGGACGGCCGCCTACGAGCAGTACTTC. It is translated as CASSLVGTAAYEQYF.

This clone has more than one count but fewer than ten. This chain uses TRBV30 with TRBJ1-4; D is unclear. Trimming left V 8 bases short and J 5 bases short, with 9 bases between. The germline V gene encodes CDR1 GTSNPN and CDR2 SVGIG (reference sequence). The CDR3 has 11 residues. The CDR3 nucleotides are TGTGCCAGTAGTGAGAATGAAAAACTGTTTTTT. This encodes CASSENEKLFF.

This chain connects TRBV5-6 to TRBJ2-7; 11 bases align to TRBD1. With V trimmed by 3 bases and J by 3 bases, 5 bases remained unmatched. CDR3 size: 15 residues. Germline V gene lookup returns CDR1 SGHDT and CDR2 YYEEEE. Written as DNA, the CDR3 is TGTGCCAGCAGCTACTCCGGGACAGGGGGCTACGAGCAGTACTTC. Protein: CASSYSGTGGYEQYF.

The gene calls are TRBV7-6 and TRBJ2-6; perhaps TRBD2 as D (7 bases). The germline CDR1 and CDR2 sequences are SGHVS and FNYEAQ. This CDR3 contains 17 residues. V was shortened by 8 bases and J by 4 bases, with 21 bases between the two germline ends. The CDR3: CASALKAGATGANVLTF. CDR3 DNA sequence: TGTGCCAGCGCACTTAAGGCGGGGGCTACAGGGGCCAACGTCCTGACTTTC.

V and J are TRBV6-4 and TRBJ1-3; the match to TRBD1 covers 9 bases. This CDR3 has 14 amino acids. CDR1 is MRHNA and CDR2 is SNTAGT in the germline V gene. J was trimmed by 9 bases and V by 10 bases; bases with no gene match: 13. Here the CDR3 reads CAIPGTGRRSTIYF. CDR3 bases: TGTGCCATCCCCGGGACAGGGAGAAGGAGCACCATATATTTT.

This sequence joins TRBV19 and TRBJ2-1; D might be TRBD1 (6 bases). Germline values: CDR1 LNHDA, CDR2 SQIVND (reference sequence). This CDR3 region has 13 residues. V gave up 7 bases and J gave up 8 bases, with 15 bases separating them. Here the CDR3 DNA reads TGTGCCAGTACCCCACCAGGGGTCCATGAGCAGTTCTTC. It encodes CASTPPGVHEQFF.

This chain uses TRBV6-1 with TRBJ1-5; 10 bases align to TRBD1. Germline CDR1 and CDR2: MNHNS and SASEGT. V lost 7 bases, J lost 5 bases, and 8 bases stayed unmatched. The CDR3 extends over 15 amino acids. CDR3 sequence: CASNQAGQGHQPQHF. The CDR3 DNA reads TGTGCCAGCAATCAAGCGGGACAGGGGCATCAGCCCCAGCATTTT.

The CDR3 bases are TGTGCCAGCAGCTTCCGGGACAGCTCGTCCTACGAGCAGTACTTC. It codes for CASSFRDSSSYEQYF. V usage is TRBV27 and J usage is TRBJ2-7; 7 positions match TRBD1. Per the germline V gene, CDR1 is MNHEY and CDR2 is SMNVEV (reference sequence). CDR3 length: 15 amino acids. Germline trimming cut 6 bases from V and 1 base from J; bases unmatched to any gene: 9.

V and J are TRBV7-2 and TRBJ1-5; no definite D call. Germline V gene data show CDR1 as SGHTA and CDR2 as FQGNSA. The CDR3 spans 12 residues. Trimming cost V 5 bases and J 5 bases, with 7 bases left between them. The CDR3 DNA reads as TGTGCCAGCAGCCCCTTTGATCAGCCCCAGCATTTT. This gives the protein CASSPFDQPQHF.

This clone was found many times. The chain employs TRBV5-1 and TRBJ1-4, with a tentative D call TRBD1 (6 bases). The germline gives CDR1 SGHRS, CDR2 YFSETQ. The CDR3 has 16 amino acids. Deletions cut 4 bases from V and 7 bases from J, with 20 bases between. The CDR3 is CASSLDTGSTGEKLFF. The DNA for the CDR3 is TGCGCCAGCAGCCTGGACACAGGGTCGACAGGTGAAAAACTGTTTTTT.

This chain connects TRBV5-1 to TRBJ2-2, with 8 bases matching TRBD1. The CDR3 has 16 residues. The V and J ends lost 4 bases and 2 bases, in that order; junction bases with no gene match: 7. CDR1 SGHRS and CDR2 YFSETQ come from the germline V gene. CDR3 sequence (DNA): TGCGCCAGCAGCCCCAGGACAGGGTTTAACACCGGGGAGCTGTTTTTT. Residues: CASSPRTGFNTGELFF.

The rearrangement links TRBV19 to TRBJ1-2, with D unclear. CDR1 is LNHDA and CDR2 is SQIVND in the germline V gene (reference sequence). The length of the CDR3 is 12 residues. V lost 4 bases to trimming and J lost 3 bases, with 6 bases between them. The CDR3, as DNA: TGTGCCAGTAGTACAACCTACTATGGCTACACCTTC. Translating it yields CASSTTYYGYTF.

J is TRBJ2-7 and V is TRBV27, with 7 nucleotides matching TRBD1. V lost 5 bases to trimming and J lost 6 bases; unmatched junction nucleotides: 13. Germline lookup yields CDR1 MNHEY and CDR2 SMNVEV (reference sequence). The CDR3 covers 15 residues. CDR3 nucleotides: TGTGCCAGCAGTGCCCGACAGGGTCGCCTTTCCGAGCAGTACTTC. It codes for CASSARQGRLSEQYF.

V gene TRBV6-5 combines with J gene TRBJ2-2; TRBD2 agrees at 7 bases. CDR3 length equals 13 residues. From germline, CDR1 is MNHEY and CDR2 SVGAGI. The V segment lost 2 bases and the J segment 6 bases; nucleotides outside the gene matches: 0. The CDR3 region is CASSYGGAGELFF. The CDR3 nucleotides read TGTGCCAGCAGTTACGGGGGGGCCGGGGAGCTGTTTTTT.

The chain links TRBV5-1 to TRBJ2-7; 10 bases are shared with TRBD1. Per the germline V gene, CDR1 is SGHRS and CDR2 is YFSETQ. Trimming cost V 0 bases and J 5 bases; bases outside gene matches: 5. This CDR3 spans 15 amino acids. The CDR3 loop is CASSLEGTGDNEQYF. CDR3 DNA: TGCGCCAGCAGCTTGGAAGGGACAGGGGACAACGAGCAGTACTTC.

This clone was seen only once. This chain connects TRBV4-1 to TRBJ1-5; D remains ambiguous. CDR1 and CDR2 from the germline V gene are MGHRA and YSYEKL. V was cut by 0 bases and J by 1 base, with 16 bases left in between. CDR3 length: 18 residues. The DNA of the CDR3 is TGCGCCAGCAGCCAAGAAACCGCCGACCGAGCCAGCAATCAGCCCCAGCATTTT. Protein: CASSQETADRASNQPQHF.

In the case of this clone: A much larger clone sits a single nucleotide away, making a read error possible. The chain recombines TRBV6-1 with TRBJ2-4; D possibly corresponds to TRBD1 (6 bases). Germline CDR1 is MNHNS and CDR2 is SASEGT. The CDR3 runs to 16 residues. Here the CDR3 reads CAGSGTGTLAKNIQYF. CDR3 nucleotide sequence: TGTGCCGGCAGTGGTACAGGGACGCTAGCCAAAAACATTCAGTACTTC.

This clone was detected only a few times. The V gene is TRBV19, the J gene TRBJ2-2; the D is unclear. The germline V gene has CDR1 LNHDA and CDR2 SQIVND (reference sequence). The germline V and J ends were trimmed by 3 bases and 2 bases, with 10 bases remaining between them. The length of the CDR3 is 15 residues. Here the CDR3 reads CASSIGLYNTGELFF. The CDR3 DNA sequence: TGTGCCAGTAGTATTGGGCTCTACAACACCGGGGAGCTGTTTTTT.

Many counts were recorded for this clone. The same CDR3 is also encoded by other DNA sequences in this sample. This chain uses TRBV5-1 with TRBJ2-7; 9 bases match TRBD2. Trimming at V came to 4 bases and at J to 0 bases, leaving 2 bases not matched to a gene. Germline V gene data show CDR1 as SGHRS and CDR2 as YFSETQ. The CDR3 runs to 14 residues. This chain's CDR3 is CASSLSGGSYEQYF. For the CDR3, the DNA is TGCGCCAGCAGCCTTAGCGGGGGCTCCTACGAGCAGTACTTC.

The chain joins TRBV6-6 to TRBJ1-1; 7 bases are a match to TRBD1. The CDR3 has 14 residues. Trimming removed 5 bases from V and 3 bases from J; junction bases left unmatched: 6. The V gene's germline CDR1 is MNHNY and CDR2 SVGAGI (reference sequence). Here the CDR3 DNA reads TGTGCCAGCAGTCCGCCGGGACAGTACACTGAAGCTTTCTTT. This sequence encodes CASSPPGQYTEAFF.

This CDR3 is CASSPRGYGTDTQYF. The DNA of the CDR3 is TGTGCCAGCAGCCCCCGGGGGTACGGCACAGATACGCAGTATTTT. The rearrangement joins TRBV7-2 to TRBJ2-3; maybe TRBD2 (6 bases). The V end was cut by 5 bases, the J end by 1 base, with 13 bases between. The germline gives CDR1 SGHTA, CDR2 FQGNSA. CDR3 length equals 15 residues.

Only one count was recorded for this clone. The chain joins TRBV7-2 to TRBJ2-7; 7 bases are a match to TRBD2. With V trimmed by 3 bases and J by 3 bases, 5 bases remained unmatched. The CDR3 loop spans 14 amino acids. Germline assignment: CDR1 SGHTA and CDR2 FQGNSA. The CDR3 coding sequence is TGTGCCAGCAGCTTCGGCTCGGGGGGCTACGAGCAGTACTTC. It specifies CASSFGSGGYEQYF.

The V and J genes are TRBV27 and TRBJ2-7; the match to TRBD2 covers 14 bases. The CDR3 spans 15 residues. V lost 4 bases, J lost 6 bases, and 5 bases stayed unmatched. Germline loops: CDR1 MNHEY, CDR2 SMNVEV (reference sequence). CDR3 DNA: TGTGCCAGCAGTTCGAGACTAGCGGGAGGGACCGAGCAGTACTTC. It encodes CASSSRLAGGTEQYF.

The V and J genes are TRBV7-9 and TRBJ2-3; D remains ambiguous. CDR1 and CDR2 (germline): SEHNR, FQNEAQ (reference sequence). This CDR3 has 14 amino acids. Deletions cut 4 bases from V and 6 bases from J, with 14 bases between. The CDR3 is CASSSSRRRDTQYF. In nucleotides, the CDR3 is TGTGCCAGCAGCTCCTCTCGTCGCCGGGATACGCAGTATTTT.

The rearrangement uses TRBV19 and TRBJ2-5; 9 bases line up with TRBD2. CDR3 length equals 14 residues. CDR1 LNHDA and CDR2 SQIVND come from the germline V gene (reference sequence). Trimming took 4 bases from V and 3 from J; bases not matched to a gene: 3. This CDR3 is CASSKAGGKETQYF. The CDR3 DNA reads TGTGCCAGTAGTAAAGCGGGAGGAAAAGAGACCCAGTACTTC.

The chain employs TRBV7-2 and TRBJ2-7; either TRBD1 or TRBD2 may fit D (6 bases each). This CDR3 contains 15 residues. Germline V lookup: CDR1 SGHTA, CDR2 FQGNSA. Trimming removed 3 bases at V and 5 bases at J, with 17 bases between. CDR3 residues: CASSLLRSGADEQYF. The DNA of the CDR3 is TGTGCCAGCAGCTTGTTACGTTCGGGGGCGGACGAGCAGTACTTC.

The chain has TRBV10-3 and TRBJ1-1; D remains ambiguous. The length of the CDR3 is 14 residues. The V gene's germline CDR1 is ENHRY and CDR2 SYGVKD. The V gene lost 0 bases and the J gene lost 0 bases, with 5 bases spanning the gap. The CDR3 sequence: CAISESRLNTEAFF. In nucleotides, the CDR3 is TGTGCCATCAGTGAGTCCAGGTTGAACACTGAAGCTTTCTTT.

CDR3 DNA: TGTGCCTGGAGTGAAGGTCTGAGCTCTGGGGCCAACGTCCTGACTTTC. Protein: CAWSEGLSSGANVLTF. The chain employs TRBV30 and TRBJ2-6; D is undetermined. The ends were cut back, 1 base at V and 0 bases at J, with 10 bases in the middle. The CDR3 covers 16 residues. Germline CDR1 GTSNPN, CDR2 SVGIG (reference sequence).

The chain is built from TRBV12-5 and TRBJ2-5; D is tentatively TRBD1 or TRBD2 (5 bases each). Trimming pared 6 bases from V and 4 bases from J, leaving 18 bases between. The CDR3 spans 15 residues. Germline V lookup: CDR1 LGHNT, CDR2 FRNRAP. CDR3 in amino acids: CASGPAWGRGETQYF. DNA of the CDR3: TGTGCTAGTGGCCCCGCCTGGGGACGGGGAGAGACCCAGTACTTC.